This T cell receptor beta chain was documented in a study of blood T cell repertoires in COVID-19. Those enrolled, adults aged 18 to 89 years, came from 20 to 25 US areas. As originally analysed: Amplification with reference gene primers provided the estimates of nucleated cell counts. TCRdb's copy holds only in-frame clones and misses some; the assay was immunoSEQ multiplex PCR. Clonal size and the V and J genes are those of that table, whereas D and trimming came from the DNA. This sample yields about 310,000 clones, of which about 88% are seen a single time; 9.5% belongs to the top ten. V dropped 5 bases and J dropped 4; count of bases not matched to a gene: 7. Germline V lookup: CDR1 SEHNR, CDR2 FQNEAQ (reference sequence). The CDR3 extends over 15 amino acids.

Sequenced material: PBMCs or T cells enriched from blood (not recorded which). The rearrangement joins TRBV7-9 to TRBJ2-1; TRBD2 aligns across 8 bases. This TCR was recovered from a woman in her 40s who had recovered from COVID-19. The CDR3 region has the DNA TGTGCCAGCAGCCCGATTAGCGGGACTTACAATGAGCAGTTCTTC. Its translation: CASSPISGTYNEQFF.